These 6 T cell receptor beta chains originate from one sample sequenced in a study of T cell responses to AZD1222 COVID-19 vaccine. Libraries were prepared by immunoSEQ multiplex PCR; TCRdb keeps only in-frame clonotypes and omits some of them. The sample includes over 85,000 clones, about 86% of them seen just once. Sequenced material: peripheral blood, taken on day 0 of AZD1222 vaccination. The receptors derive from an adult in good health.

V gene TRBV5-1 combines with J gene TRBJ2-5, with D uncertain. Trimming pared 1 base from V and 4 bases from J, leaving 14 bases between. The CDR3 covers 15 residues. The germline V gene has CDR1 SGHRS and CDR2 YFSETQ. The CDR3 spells CASSLFSRQVETQYF. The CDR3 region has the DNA TGCGCCAGCAGCTTGTTCTCTCGGCAGGTAGAGACCCAGTACTTC.

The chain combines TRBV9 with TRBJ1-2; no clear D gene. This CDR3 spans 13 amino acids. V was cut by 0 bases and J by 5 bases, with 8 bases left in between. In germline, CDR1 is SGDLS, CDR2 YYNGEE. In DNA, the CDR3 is TGTGCCAGCAGCGTAGGCTTCGGGTATGGCTACACCTTC. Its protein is CASSVGFGYGYTF.

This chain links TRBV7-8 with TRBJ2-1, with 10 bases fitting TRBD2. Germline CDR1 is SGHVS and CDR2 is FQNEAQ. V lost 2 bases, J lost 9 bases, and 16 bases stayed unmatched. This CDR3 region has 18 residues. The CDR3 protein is CASSLRGAGGPRFGEQFF. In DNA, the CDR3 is TGTGCCAGCAGCTTAAGAGGAGCGGGAGGGCCCAGGTTCGGTGAGCAGTTCTTC.

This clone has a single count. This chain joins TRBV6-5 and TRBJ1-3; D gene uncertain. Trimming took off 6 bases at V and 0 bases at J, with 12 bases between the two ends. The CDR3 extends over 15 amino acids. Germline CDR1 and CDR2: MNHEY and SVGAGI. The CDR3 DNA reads TGTGCCAGCAGAATAATCGCCGGCTCTGGAAACACCATATATTTT. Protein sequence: CASRIIAGSGNTIYF.

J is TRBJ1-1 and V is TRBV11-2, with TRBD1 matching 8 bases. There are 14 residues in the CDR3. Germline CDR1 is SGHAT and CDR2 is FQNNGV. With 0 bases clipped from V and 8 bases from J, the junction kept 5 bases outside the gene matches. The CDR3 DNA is TGTGCCAGCAGCTTAGACCAGGGGGCTCGGGAAGCTTTCTTT. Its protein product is CASSLDQGAREAFF.

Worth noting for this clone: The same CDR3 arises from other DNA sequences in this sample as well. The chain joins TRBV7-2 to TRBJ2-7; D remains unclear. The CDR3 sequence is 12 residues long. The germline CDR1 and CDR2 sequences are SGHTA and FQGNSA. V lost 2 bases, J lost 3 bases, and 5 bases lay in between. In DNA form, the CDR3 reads TGTGCCAGCAGCTTATCAGACTACGAGCAGTACTTC. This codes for CASSLSDYEQYF.